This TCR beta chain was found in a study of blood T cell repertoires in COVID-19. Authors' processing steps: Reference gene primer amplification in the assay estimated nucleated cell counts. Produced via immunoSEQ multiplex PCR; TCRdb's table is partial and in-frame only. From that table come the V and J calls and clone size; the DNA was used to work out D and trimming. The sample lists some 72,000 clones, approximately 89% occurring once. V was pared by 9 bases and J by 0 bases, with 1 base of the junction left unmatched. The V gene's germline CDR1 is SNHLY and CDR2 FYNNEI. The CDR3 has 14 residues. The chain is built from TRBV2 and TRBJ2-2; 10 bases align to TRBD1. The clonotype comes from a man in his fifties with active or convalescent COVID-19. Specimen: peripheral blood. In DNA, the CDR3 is TGTGCCAGAGACAGGGGGCCGAACACCGGGGAGCTGTTTTTT. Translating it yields CARDRGPNTGELFF.